This TCR beta chain was profiled in a study of chemoradiotherapy in HPV16-positive cancers. General study findings and limits: Better recurrence-free survival went with HPV-responsive T-cell expansion in HPV16-positive patients.

Method: immunoSEQ multiplex PCR; TCRdb's copy keeps in-frame clones and lacks some. The table has about 8,800 clones, approximately 70% seen once. Germline assignment: CDR1 SGHRS and CDR2 YFSETQ. J lost 3 bases, V lost 4 bases, and 4 bases had no gene match. This CDR3 is 15 amino acids long. Turning to this clone: Antigen unknown. The sample carries other DNA sequences with the same CDR3.

This TCR was recovered from a human donor with HPV-associated anogenital cancer. This chain links TRBV5-1 with TRBJ2-3; 11 nucleotides line up with TRBD2. This material consisted of tumor tissue, taken from a patient who underwent chemoradiotherapy. CDR3 nucleotides: TGCGCCAGCAGCCCAACTAGCGGGAGTACAGATACGCAGTATTTT. This codes for CASSPTSGSTDTQYF.